These 18 T cell receptor beta chains originate from one sample sequenced in a study of T cells in Graves' hyperthyroidism and ophthalmopathy. TCR beta CDR3 sequences were amplified from RNA transcripts. TCR CDR3 regions were first amplified by RT-PCR with HTBI primers. From the multiplex PCR reads, TCRdb called clonotypes with MiXCR, one entry per CDR3 protein. The sample has over 450,000 distinct CDR3 sequences, roughly 17% seen once. Source material: blood. The receptor source for this set is a woman aged 18-29 years with Graves' ophthalmopathy.

This clonotype was counted many times. The gene calls are TRBV6-1 and TRBJ2-6, with a tentative D call TRBD2 (6 bases). Per the germline V gene, CDR1 is MNHNS and CDR2 is SASEGT. This CDR3 comprises 17 residues. Between the trimmed V and J ends, which lost 6 bases and 0 bases, there was a span of 15 bases. The CDR3 DNA reads TGTGCCAGCAGCAGCCCTAGCGAGAGCTCTGGGGCCAACGTCCTGACTTTC. Translated, it gives CASSSPSESSGANVLTF.

This clonotype was counted ten times or more. This chain connects TRBV7-2 to TRBJ2-4; D is undetermined. Trimming left V 1 base short and J 0 bases short, with 13 bases between. Per the germline V gene, CDR1 is SGHTA and CDR2 is FQGNSA. The CDR3 is made up of 17 amino acids. In nucleotides, the CDR3 is TGTGCCAGCAGCTTAGAACTGGGTGGGGTAGCCAAAAACATTCAGTACTTC. This encodes CASSLELGGVAKNIQYF. The full variable domain, completed using reference TRBV7-2 and TRBJ2-4, is GAGVSQSPSNKVTEKGKDVELRCDPISGHTALYWYRQSLGQGLEFLIYFQGNSAPDKSGLPSDRFSAERTGGSVSTLTIQRTQQEDSAVYLCASSLELGGVAKNIQYFGAGTRLSVL.

In its sample, this clonotype was seen a few times. V is TRBV20-1 and J is TRBJ1-5; 8 bases line up with TRBD1. J gave up 0 bases and V 6 bases, and 13 bases lay outside the gene matches. CDR1 is DFQATT, CDR2 SNEGSKA, per germline (reference sequence). The CDR3 is made up of 17 amino acids. The CDR3: CSASGQGLPFSNQPQHF. The CDR3 nucleotides read TGCAGTGCCTCTGGACAGGGCCTTCCTTTTAGCAATCAGCCCCAGCATTTT.

The table lists this clonotype with a few counts. Germline and junction disagree at one end, which may indicate a read error. The rearrangement links TRBV6-1 to TRBJ2-7; 12 bases fit TRBD1. This CDR3 is built from 16 residues. Germline CDR1 MNHNS, CDR2 SASEGT. The CDR3 is CASREGTGGFGNEQYF. The DNA of the CDR3 is TGTGCCAGCAGAGAAGGGACAGGGGGCTTCGGGAACGAGCAGTACTTC.

This clonotype has ten or more counts. V usage is TRBV25-1 and J usage is TRBJ2-7; 11 positions match TRBD1. Germline trimming cut 2 bases from V and 3 bases from J; bases unmatched to any gene: 6. This CDR3 has 16 residues. Germline V CDR1 and CDR2: MGHDK, SYGVNS. The CDR3 sequence: CASSESGTGGSYEQYF. The DNA for the CDR3 is TGTGCCAGCAGTGAAAGCGGGACAGGGGGGAGCTACGAGCAGTACTTC.

The table lists this clonotype with many counts. This chain links TRBV18 with TRBJ2-7, with D maybe TRBD1 (6 bases). V lost 4 bases, J lost 4 bases, and 11 bases lay in between. CDR1 is KGHSH and CDR2 is LQKENI in the germline V gene. The CDR3 has 13 amino acids. The CDR3 coding sequence is TGTGCCAGCTCACTTATTAGGGGGTACGAGCAGTACTTC. Protein: CASSLIRGYEQYF.

This clonotype was seen repeatedly, ten times or more. This chain connects TRBV6-1 to TRBJ2-2, with D unresolved. Germline values: CDR1 MNHNS, CDR2 SASEGT. The length of the CDR3 is 17 residues. The V end was cut by 5 bases, the J end by 0 bases, with 16 bases between. The CDR3 region is CASSSAAGLSNTGELFF. The CDR3 DNA is TGTGCCAGCAGTTCGGCAGCAGGATTATCGAACACCGGGGAGCTGTTTTTT.

This clonotype was observed a handful of times. Here the CDR3 DNA reads TGTGCCAGCAGCTCGAGCGGGAGCGAAAACATTCAGTACTTC. This sequence encodes CASSSSGSENIQYF. The chain links TRBV11-2 to TRBJ2-4, with 8 bases matching TRBD2. The germline V gene has CDR1 SGHAT and CDR2 FQNNGV. This CDR3 is built from 14 residues. The trim removed 4 bases at V and 5 bases at J, leaving 4 bases unmatched.

This clonotype came up many times. The rearrangement uses TRBV6-1 and TRBJ2-1; D is uncertain. Trimming took 2 bases from V and 6 from J, leaving 5 bases between them. The CDR3 is 12 amino acids. Per the germline V gene, CDR1 is MNHNS and CDR2 is SASEGT. In nucleotides, the CDR3 is TGTGCCAGCAGTGAACTTGTCAATGAGCAGTTCTTC. Its translation is CASSELVNEQFF.

This clonotype has ten or more counts. CDR3 coding DNA: TGCAGTGGCCTAGGAAAGGCAGATACGCAGTATTTT. Translated: CSGLGKADTQYF. The rearrangement uses TRBV20-1 and TRBJ2-3; D is undetermined. There are 12 residues in the CDR3. V was shortened by 7 bases and J by 4 bases, with 12 bases between the two germline ends. The germline V gene has CDR1 DFQATT and CDR2 SNEGSKA (reference sequence).

The chain has TRBV25-1 and TRBJ2-7; D is uncertain. V lost 2 bases to trimming and J lost 5 bases, with 19 bases between them. The CDR3 is 16 residues long. In germline, CDR1 is MGHDK, CDR2 SYGVNS. CDR3: CASSENIRGRTHEQYF. In DNA, the CDR3 is TGTGCCAGCAGTGAAAATATCCGAGGTCGGACCCACGAGCAGTACTTC.

In this sample, this clonotype turned up many times. CDR3 region: CASSLETGAGYTF. CDR3 DNA sequence: TGTGCCAGCAGTTTAGAGACAGGGGCTGGCTACACCTTC. V usage is TRBV27 and J usage is TRBJ1-2; 8 bases match TRBD1. Germline-derived CDR1 and CDR2 are MNHEY and SMNVEV (reference sequence). The CDR3 has 13 residues. The V segment lost 2 bases and the J segment 7 bases; nucleotides outside the gene matches: 3.

The chain links TRBV7-9 to TRBJ2-7, with a tentative D call TRBD1 (5 bases). The CDR3 contains 13 residues. The ends were cut back, 3 bases at V and 5 bases at J, with 11 bases in the middle. CDR1 and CDR2 from the germline V gene are SEHNR and FQNEAQ (reference sequence). As DNA, the CDR3 is TGTGCCAGCAGCTTTAGGGGTCACAACGAGCAGTACTTC. It is translated as CASSFRGHNEQYF.

This clonotype was observed many times. The chain carries TRBV5-1 and TRBJ2-2; D not resolved. This CDR3 spans 14 amino acids. V was pared by 2 bases and J by 3 bases, with 8 bases between. CDR1 and CDR2 from the germline V gene are SGHRS and YFSETQ. The CDR3 reads CASSFRVDTGELFF. The DNA of the CDR3 is TGCGCCAGCAGCTTTCGGGTCGACACCGGGGAGCTGTTTTTT.

Only one count was recorded for this clonotype. Its ends do not fully match the called genes, so a read error is possible. V gene TRBV6-1 combines with J gene TRBJ2-7, with no clear D. CDR3 length: 12 amino acids. Germline CDR1 reads MNHNS; CDR2 reads SASEGT. In DNA form, the CDR3 reads TGTGTCAGCAGTCGCTCCGTTGGCGAGCAGTACTTC. Encoded protein: CVSSRSVGEQYF.

This clonotype was observed at least ten times. In nucleotides, the CDR3 is TGTGCCAGCAGCCACGGACGGCGCAATCAGCCCCAGCATTTT. This translates into CASSHGRRNQPQHF. This chain joins TRBV3-1 and TRBJ1-5, with D unclear. In germline, CDR1 is LGHDT, CDR2 YNNKEL (reference sequence). Trimming pared 3 bases from V and 2 bases from J, leaving 8 bases between. The CDR3 has 14 amino acids.

This clonotype has a count of ten or more. The rearrangement joins TRBV7-2 to TRBJ1-5; D gene uncertain. The germline V gene has CDR1 SGHTA and CDR2 FQGNSA. The V end was cut by 2 bases, the J end by 2 bases, with 10 bases between. CDR3 size: 15 residues. The CDR3 bases are TGTGCCAGCAGCTTACAGGTTTTAGGCAATCAGCCCCAGCATTTT. It yields the protein CASSLQVLGNQPQHF.

In its sample, this clonotype was seen many times. The chain carries TRBV13 and TRBJ2-5; D is unresolved. V was trimmed by 4 bases and J by 6 bases, leaving 9 bases between them. The CDR3 runs 12 residues. Germline assignment: CDR1 PRHDT and CDR2 FYEKMQ (reference sequence). CDR3 in amino acids: CASSSNEKTQYF. For the CDR3, the DNA is TGTGCCAGCAGCTCCAACGAGAAGACCCAGTACTTC.